This T cell receptor (beta chain) stems from a study of T cell responses to AZD1222 COVID-19 vaccine. Assay: immunoSEQ multiplex PCR; the TCRdb copy retains only in-frame clones and omits some. The table records about 97,000 clones, roughly nine tenths of them present only once. CDR1 is SGDLS, CDR2 YYNGEE, per germline. V lost 0 bases and J lost 2, with 8 bases in between. This CDR3 comprises 15 residues. The input for sequencing was peripheral blood, taken on day 0 of AZD1222 vaccination. This chain uses TRBV9 with TRBJ2-2; D assignment may be TRBD1 or TRBD2 (6 bases each). This receptor was taken from an adult in good health. The CDR3 DNA reads as TGTGCCAGCAGCGTAGAGGGGGGAAACACCGGGGAGCTGTTTTTT. It is translated as CASSVEGGNTGELFF.